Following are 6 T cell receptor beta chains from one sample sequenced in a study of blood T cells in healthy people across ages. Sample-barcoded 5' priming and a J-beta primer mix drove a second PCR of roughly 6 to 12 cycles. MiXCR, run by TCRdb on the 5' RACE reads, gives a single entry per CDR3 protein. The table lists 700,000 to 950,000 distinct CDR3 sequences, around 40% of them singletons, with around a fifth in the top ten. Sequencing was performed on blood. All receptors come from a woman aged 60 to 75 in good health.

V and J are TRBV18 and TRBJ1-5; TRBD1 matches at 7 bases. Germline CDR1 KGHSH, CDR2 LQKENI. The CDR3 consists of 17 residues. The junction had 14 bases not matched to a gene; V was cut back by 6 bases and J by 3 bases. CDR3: CASSYLMVQGNNQPQHF. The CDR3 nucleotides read TGTGCCAGCTCCTATCTAATGGTACAGGGGAACAATCAGCCCCAGCATTTT.

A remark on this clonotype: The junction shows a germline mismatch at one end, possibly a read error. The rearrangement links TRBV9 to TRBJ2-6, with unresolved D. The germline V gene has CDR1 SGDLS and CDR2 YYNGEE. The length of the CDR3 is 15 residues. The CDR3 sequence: CASSVQSSEANVLTF. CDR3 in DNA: TGTGCCAGCAGCGTTCAGAGCTCTGAGGCCAACGTCCTGACTTTC.

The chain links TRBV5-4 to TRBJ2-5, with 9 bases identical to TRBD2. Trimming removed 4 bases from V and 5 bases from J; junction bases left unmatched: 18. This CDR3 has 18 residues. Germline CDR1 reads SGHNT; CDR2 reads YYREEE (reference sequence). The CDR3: CASSLELSHSGGMETQYF. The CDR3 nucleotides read TGTGCCAGCAGCCTGGAGTTGTCGCATAGCGGGGGAATGGAGACCCAGTACTTC.

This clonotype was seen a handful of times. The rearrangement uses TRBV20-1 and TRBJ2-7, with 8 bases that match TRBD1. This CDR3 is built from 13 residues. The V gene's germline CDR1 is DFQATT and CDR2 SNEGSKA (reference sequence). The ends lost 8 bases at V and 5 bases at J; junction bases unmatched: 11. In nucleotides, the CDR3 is TGCAGTACACCTACAGGGGGTCATGACGAGCAGTACTTC. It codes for CSTPTGGHDEQYF.

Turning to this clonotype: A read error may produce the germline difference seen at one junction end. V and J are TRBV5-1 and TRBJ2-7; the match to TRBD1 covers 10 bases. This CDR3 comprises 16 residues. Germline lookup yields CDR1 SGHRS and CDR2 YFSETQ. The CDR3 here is CANSFGQGVQSYEQYF. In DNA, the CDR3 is TGCGCCAACAGCTTTGGACAGGGGGTTCAATCCTACGAGCAGTACTTC. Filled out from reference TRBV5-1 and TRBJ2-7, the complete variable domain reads KAGVTQTPRYLIKTRGQQVTLSCSPISGHRSVSWYQQTPGQGLQFLFEYFSETQRNKGNFPGRFSGRQFSNSRSEMNVSTLELGDSALYLCANSFGQGVQSYEQYFGPGTRLTVT.

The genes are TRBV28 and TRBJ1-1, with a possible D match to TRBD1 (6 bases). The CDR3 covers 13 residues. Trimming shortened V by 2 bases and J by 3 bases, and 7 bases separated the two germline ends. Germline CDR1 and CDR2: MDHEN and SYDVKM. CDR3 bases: TGTGCCAGCAGTTTACAGGGGCACACTGAAGCTTTCTTT. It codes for CASSLQGHTEAFF.